This TCR beta chain originates from a study of cytotoxic CD8 clonotypes in ibrutinib-treated CLL. Sequencing was designed to attain a depth spanning 1 in 200,000 to 1 in 1 million T cells. The protocol was immunoSEQ multiplex PCR, while the TCRdb copy is restricted to in-frame clones and leaves out a portion. The table records some 350,000 clones, over 60% of them present only once. Trimming took off 8 bases at V and 3 bases at J, with 8 bases between the two ends. Germline V gene sequence: CDR1 SGHAT, CDR2 FQNNGV. This CDR3 is 11 amino acids long. The rearrangement joins TRBV11-2 to TRBJ2-7; no reliable D call. The sequence came from a human donor with chronic lymphocytic leukemia. The specimen comprised PBMCs, sampled after 36 months of ibrutinib treatment. CDR3 residues: CASSANYEQYF. The CDR3 bases are TGTGCCAGCTCGGCAAACTACGAGCAGTACTTC.